These 14 T cell receptor beta chains came from one sample sequenced in a study of T cells after yellow fever vaccination. Via MiXCR, TCRdb re-called the 5' RACE reads, giving one row per CDR3 protein. This table holds more than 75,000 distinct CDR3 sequences, approximately 9% found once. The specimen comprised CD8+ T cells not binding an NS4B(214-222) dextramer, sorted from PBMCs, sampled about 2 weeks after the first yellow fever vaccination. These receptors were collected from a man between 18 and 35 years old who received the YFV17D yellow fever vaccine.

This clonotype was found a few times. The chain combines TRBV14 with TRBJ2-2; maybe TRBD1 (5 bases). Trimming removed 1 base from V and 4 bases from J, with 22 bases in between. The germline V gene has CDR1 SGHDN and CDR2 FVKESK. The CDR3 totals 19 residues. The CDR3 DNA reads as TGTGCCAGCAGCCAAGTGCAGGGAACAATTTTTCATGGCACCGGGGAGCTGTTTTTT. Translation: CASSQVQGTIFHGTGELFF. Full variable domain (outside the CDR3, taken from reference TRBV14 and TRBJ2-2): EAGVTQFPSHSVIEKGQTVTLRCDPISGHDNLYWYRRVMGKEIKFLLHFVKESKQDESGMPNNRFLAERTGGTYSTLKVQPAELEDSGVYFCASSQVQGTIFHGTGELFFGEGSRLTVL.

This clonotype has just a few counts. The V call is TRBV20-1, the J call TRBJ1-2, with TRBD1 identical over 8 bases. Germline CDR1 and CDR2: DFQATT and SNEGSKA (reference sequence). The CDR3 loop spans 15 amino acids. The V and J ends lost 5 bases and 1 base, in that order; junction bases with no gene match: 9. The CDR3 region is CSAPVGQVVNYGYTF. The DNA of the CDR3 is TGCAGTGCTCCCGTGGGACAGGTGGTTAACTATGGCTACACCTTC.

This clonotype showed up many times. V usage is TRBV5-1 and J usage is TRBJ2-1; 10 bases agree with TRBD2. The germline gives CDR1 SGHRS, CDR2 YFSETQ. Trimming at V came to 5 bases and at J to 5 bases, leaving 10 bases not matched to a gene. This CDR3 comprises 16 residues. The CDR3 loop reads CASRDISGGANNEQFF. The CDR3 DNA sequence: TGCGCCAGCAGAGATATCAGCGGGGGGGCGAACAATGAGCAGTTCTTC.

This clonotype was seen more than once but under ten times. The genes are TRBV6-2 or TRBV6-3 and TRBJ2-5; D perhaps matches TRBD1 (5 bases). CDR1 MNHEY and CDR2 SVGEGT come from the germline V gene. The V and J ends lost 4 bases and 5 bases respectively, with 11 bases between them. The CDR3 spans 13 residues. CDR3 amino acids: CASSFKQGETQYF. The CDR3 bases are TGTGCCAGCAGTTTCAAGCAGGGTGAGACCCAGTACTTC.

The chain is built from TRBV5-8 and TRBJ2-1; no clear D. The V end lost 4 bases, the J end lost 6 bases, and 14 bases lay between the germline ends. The CDR3 is 14 residues long. The germline CDR1 and CDR2 sequences are SGHTS and YDEGEE. CDR3 DNA: TGTGCCAGCAGCCTTGACCCCTCCGGCAATGAGCAGTTCTTC. This translates into CASSLDPSGNEQFF.

The rearrangement joins TRBV12-5 to TRBJ2-2, with 7 bases identical to TRBD1. The CDR3 extends over 16 amino acids. Germline lookup yields CDR1 LGHNT and CDR2 FRNRAP. The trim removed 6 bases at V and 3 bases at J, leaving 10 bases unmatched. For the CDR3, the DNA is TGTGCTAGTGGCCGTAACACAGGGGCTCACACCGGGGAGCTGTTTTTT. Its translation: CASGRNTGAHTGELFF.

This clonotype was counted between two and nine times. The genes are TRBV7-3 and TRBJ2-5, with TRBD2 matching over 14 bases. J was trimmed by 0 bases and V by 5 bases; bases with no gene match: 5. Germline values: CDR1 SGHTA, CDR2 FQGTGA. The CDR3 totals 17 residues. CDR3 DNA: TGTGCCAGCAGCCAGGGACTAGCGGGGGCTTACCAAGAGACCCAGTACTTC. Its protein product is CASSQGLAGAYQETQYF.

This clonotype was observed at least ten times. The gene calls are TRBV7-9 and TRBJ2-7; 9 bases are shared with TRBD1. Germline values: CDR1 SEHNR, CDR2 FQNEAQ (reference sequence). J lost 5 bases, V lost 5 bases, and 7 bases had no gene match. CDR3 length: 14 residues. CDR3 region: CASSLGQGSNEQYV. The CDR3 coding sequence is TGTGCCAGCAGCCTCGGACAGGGGAGCAACGAGCAGTACGTC.

This clonotype was observed a handful of times. The chain carries TRBV7-2 and TRBJ2-1, with TRBD2 matching over 9 bases. Germline values: CDR1 SGHTA, CDR2 FQGNSA. The CDR3 totals 19 residues. V shed 0 bases and J 6 bases; nucleotides not matched to a gene: 15. CDR3 region: CASSLALNRLAVVVNEQFF. CDR3 coding DNA: TGTGCCAGCAGCTTAGCGCTCAACAGACTAGCGGTAGTAGTCAATGAGCAGTTCTTC.

This clonotype was seen repeatedly, ten times or more. The chain recombines TRBV10-3 with TRBJ2-6; no clear D gene. The germline CDR1 and CDR2 sequences are ENHRY and SYGVKD. This CDR3 region has 16 residues. Deletions cut 5 bases from V and 4 bases from J, with 15 bases between. The CDR3 is CAISLSPRVGANVLTF. The CDR3 region has the DNA TGTGCCATCAGTCTGTCCCCCCGAGTCGGGGCCAACGTCCTGACTTTC.

The chain employs TRBV27 and TRBJ1-1, with TRBD1 matching 7 bases. The CDR3 is 14 residues long. V was pared by 0 bases and J by 3 bases, with 1 base of the junction left unmatched. CDR1 is MNHEY, CDR2 SMNVEV, per germline (reference sequence). The CDR3 loop reads CASSLSGGHTEAFF. The CDR3 nucleotides read TGTGCCAGCAGTTTATCAGGGGGCCACACTGAAGCTTTCTTT.

The table lists this clonotype with many counts. V and J are TRBV12-3 or TRBV12-4 and TRBJ2-1; 8 nucleotides line up with TRBD1. V dropped 0 bases and J dropped 2; count of bases not matched to a gene: 3. The CDR3 has 16 residues. In DNA, the CDR3 is TGTGCCAGCAGTTTAGCGGGACAGGTGCCCTACAATGAGCAGTTCTTC. Translating gives CASSLAGQVPYNEQFF.

The CDR3 sequence: CASSHFLVGEDEQFF. CDR3 nucleotide sequence: TGCGCCAGCAGCCACTTCCTAGTAGGTGAGGATGAGCAGTTCTTC. The chain combines TRBV4-1 with TRBJ2-1; D is uncertain. Looked up from germline, CDR1 is MGHRA and CDR2 is YSYEKL. CDR3 size: 15 residues. Between the trimmed V and J ends, which lost 3 bases and 8 bases, there was a span of 17 bases.

The genes are TRBV5-1 and TRBJ2-2, with D possibly matching TRBD2 (6 bases). Germline V gives CDR1 SGHRS, CDR2 YFSETQ. The CDR3 loop spans 11 amino acids. Trimming took 7 bases from V and 5 from J, leaving 6 bases between them. The CDR3 bases are TGCGCCAGCGGGGGGACCGGGGAGCTGTTTTTT. Its translation: CASGGTGELFF.